One sample yielded the 17 T cell receptor beta chains listed below, sequenced in a study of CD8 T cells in ankylosing spondylitis. TCRdb used MiXCR to reprocess the 5' RACE reads, holding one entry per CDR3 protein. This sample has some 37,000 distinct CDR3 sequences; 11% occur once, and the top ten carry 20% to 25%. Material for sequencing was synovial fluid, either unsorted or a sorted T cell fraction (not recorded which). These receptor sequences come from a male donor with ankylosing spondylitis.

This clonotype was observed at least ten times. This sequence joins TRBV12-3 or TRBV12-4 and TRBJ2-2; D possibly corresponds to TRBD1 (6 bases). CDR3 length: 16 amino acids. Deletions cut 0 bases from V and 1 base from J, with 9 bases between. The chain's CDR3 is CASSLAPGQNTGELFF. As DNA, the CDR3 is TGTGCCAGCAGTTTAGCGCCGGGACAGAACACCGGGGAGCTGTTTTTT.

This clonotype was observed a few times. The rearrangement links TRBV9 to TRBJ2-4; D might be TRBD2 (6 bases). Germline V gene sequence: CDR1 SGDLS, CDR2 YYNGEE. V dropped 2 bases and J dropped 2 bases, with 14 bases sitting between them. CDR3 length: 16 residues. CDR3 coding DNA: TGTGCCAGCAGCGTCACTAGCTTCGGGCCCAAAAACATTCAGTACTTC. Translation: CASSVTSFGPKNIQYF. The complete variable domain, with remaining parts taken from reference TRBV9 and TRBJ2-4, reads DSGVTQTPKHLITATGQRVTLRCSPRSGDLSVYWYQQSLDQGLQFLIQYYNGEERAKGNILERFSAQQFPDLHSELNLSSLELGDSALYFCASSVTSFGPKNIQYFGAGTRLSVL.

This clonotype was picked up a small number of times. The chain recombines TRBV5-1 with TRBJ2-4, with D perhaps matching TRBD1 (6 bases). V was shortened by 2 bases and J by 5 bases, with 11 bases between the two germline ends. This CDR3 has 14 residues. CDR1 and CDR2 from the germline V gene are SGHRS and YFSETQ. The CDR3 DNA is TGCGCCAGCAGCTTAGGGGGATCGGAAAACATTCAGTACTTC. Translating it yields CASSLGGSENIQYF.

This clonotype showed up just a few times. The rearrangement uses TRBV5-1 and TRBJ2-2; D is uncertain. The CDR3 is 13 residues long. CDR1 SGHRS and CDR2 YFSETQ come from the germline V gene. Between the trimmed V and J ends, which lost 4 bases and 5 bases, there was a span of 9 bases. This chain's CDR3 is CASSPVQTGELFF. The DNA of the CDR3 is TGCGCCAGCAGCCCAGTTCAAACCGGGGAGCTGTTTTTT.

This clonotype was observed a handful of times. At one of its ends the junction is not consistent with the germline gene, which may arise from a read error. The chain carries TRBV7-7 and TRBJ2-2, with 9 positions matching TRBD1. Germline V lookup: CDR1 SSHAT, CDR2 FNYEAQ (reference sequence). This CDR3 has 15 amino acids. The CDR3: CASSSQGAEGGELFF. CDR3 nucleotides: TGTGCTAGCAGCTCACAGGGGGCTGAGGGCGGGGAGCTGTTTTTT.

The genes are TRBV15 and TRBJ2-3, with 14 nucleotides matching TRBD2. V lost 5 bases, J lost 2 bases, and 3 bases stayed unmatched. Germline CDR1 LNHNV, CDR2 YYDKDF (reference sequence). The CDR3 is 16 residues long. This CDR3 reads CATSSGLAGDTDTQYF. The CDR3 coding sequence is TGTGCCACCAGCTCGGGACTAGCGGGAGACACAGATACGCAGTATTTT.

This clonotype was recorded at least ten times. The rearrangement joins TRBV4-3 to TRBJ2-1; D may be TRBD2 (5 bases). The V gene's germline CDR1 is LGHNA and CDR2 YSLEER. The CDR3 is made up of 16 amino acids. V dropped 0 bases and J dropped 0 bases, with 9 bases sitting between them. DNA for the CDR3: TGCGCCAGCAGCCAAGAAACAGACTACTCCTACAATGAGCAGTTCTTC. It encodes CASSQETDYSYNEQFF.

This clonotype was recorded a few times. The J gene is TRBJ1-1, the V gene TRBV25-1; D might be TRBD1 (5 bases). V was clipped by 8 bases and J by 1 base, with 17 bases between them. The CDR3 extends over 15 amino acids. Germline CDR1 and CDR2: MGHDK and SYGVNS. The CDR3 loop is CASGYQGSGNTEAFF. The CDR3 bases are TGTGCCAGCGGATACCAGGGATCGGGGAACACTGAAGCTTTCTTT.

This clonotype has more than one count but fewer than ten. J is TRBJ2-5 and V is TRBV30; either TRBD1 or TRBD2 may fit D (5 bases each). Trimming pared 3 bases from V and 5 bases from J, leaving 7 bases between. CDR3 length: 11 residues. In germline, CDR1 is GTSNPN, CDR2 SVGIG (reference sequence). The CDR3 is CAWRRGETQYF. As DNA, the CDR3 is TGTGCCTGGAGGAGGGGTGAGACCCAGTACTTC.

This rearrangement joins TRBV7-9 to TRBJ2-2; perhaps TRBD2 as D (5 bases). This CDR3 is 15 amino acids long. Trimming shortened V by 1 base and J by 7 bases, and 13 bases separated the two germline ends. Looked up from germline, CDR1 is SEHNR and CDR2 is FQNEAQ (reference sequence). In DNA form, the CDR3 reads TGTGCCAGCAGCTTAGTAGTGGGAGTCGTCGGGGAGCTGTTTTTT. This gives the protein CASSLVVGVVGELFF. Complete variable domain (other parts from reference TRBV7-9 and TRBJ2-2): DTGVSQNPRHKITKRGQNVTFRCDPISEHNRLYWYRQTLGQGPEFLTYFQNEAQLEKSRLLSDRFSAERPKGSFSTLEIQRTEQGDSAMYLCASSLVVGVVGELFFGEGSRLTVL.

The CDR3 protein is CASSLGQSQIYGYTF. The DNA for the CDR3 is TGTGCCAGCAGCTTAGGGCAGTCACAGATCTATGGCTACACCTTC. This chain uses TRBV7-8 with TRBJ1-2; D is uncertain. This CDR3 has 15 amino acids. V gave up 1 base and J gave up 4 bases, with 13 bases separating them. Germline CDR1 reads SGHVS; CDR2 reads FQNEAQ.

This chain joins TRBV4-2 and TRBJ2-5; 9 bases are a match to TRBD2. CDR1 is LGHNA and CDR2 is YNFKEQ in the germline V gene. Trimming took 3 bases from V and 5 from J; bases not matched to a gene: 4. The CDR3 extends over 14 amino acids. This CDR3 reads CASSHSGSWETQYF. The CDR3 DNA reads TGTGCCAGCAGCCATAGCGGGAGTTGGGAGACCCAGTACTTC.

Only a few counts were recorded for this clonotype. This chain joins TRBV5-1 and TRBJ2-1; D gene unclear. V was trimmed by 1 base and J by 4 bases, leaving 9 bases between them. This CDR3 has 14 amino acids. CDR1 SGHRS and CDR2 YFSETQ come from the germline V gene. This chain's CDR3 is CASSLPTLYNEQFF. CDR3 bases: TGCGCCAGCAGCTTGCCGACCTTATACAATGAGCAGTTCTTC.

This clonotype was seen ten or more times. The J gene is TRBJ2-1, the V gene TRBV7-8; D not resolved. Germline V gives CDR1 SGHVS, CDR2 FQNEAQ. This CDR3 comprises 14 residues. V lost 5 bases, J lost 3 bases, and 11 bases lay in between. The CDR3 loop reads CASSPWARYNEQFF. DNA of the CDR3: TGTGCCAGCAGCCCCTGGGCTCGCTACAATGAGCAGTTCTTC. Full variable domain (remainder filled in from reference TRBV7-8 and TRBJ2-1): GAGVSQSPRYKVAKRGQDVALRCDPISGHVSLFWYQQALGQGPEFLTYFQNEAQLDKSGLPSDRFFAERPEGSVSTLKIQRTQQEDSAVYLCASSPWARYNEQFFGPGTRLTVL.

The CDR3 reads CASSPATDTQYF. CDR3 nucleotides: TGTGCCAGCAGCCCCGCAACAGATACGCAGTATTTT. The rearrangement links TRBV7-9 to TRBJ2-3; D is uncertain. In germline, CDR1 is SEHNR, CDR2 FQNEAQ (reference sequence). The CDR3 contains 12 residues. Trimming pared 5 bases from V and 3 bases from J, leaving 6 bases between.

The chain has TRBV7-6 and TRBJ1-5; D unresolved. CDR1 is SGHVS and CDR2 is FNYEAQ in the germline V gene. The V end was cut by 1 base, the J end by 2 bases, with 6 bases between. The CDR3 length is 14 residues. The CDR3: CASSLDRGNQPQHF. CDR3 nucleotide sequence: TGTGCCAGCAGCTTAGACAGAGGCAATCAGCCCCAGCATTTT.

V usage is TRBV6-1 and J usage is TRBJ1-5, with D perhaps matching TRBD1 (5 bases). The CDR3 totals 15 residues. Per the germline V gene, CDR1 is MNHNS and CDR2 is SASEGT. V was trimmed by 4 bases and J by 1 base, leaving 11 bases between them. This CDR3 reads CASSGEGRSNQPQHF. CDR3 coding DNA: TGTGCCAGCAGTGGGGAGGGGAGGAGCAATCAGCCCCAGCATTTT.